The next 9 T cell receptor beta chains were all read from a single sample in a study of shared clonotypes between healthy human individuals. TCRdb's table, derived via immunoSEQ multiplex PCR, lists solely in-frame clones and lacks some. The profile shows roughly 1,100,000 clones, more than 65% of them singletons. Sequenced sample: memory CD4+ T cells sorted from blood. Subset described: CD45RA-negative fraction. The receptors were sampled from a man between 18 and 29 years old in good health.

This rearrangement joins TRBV30 to TRBJ2-3; a possible D gene is TRBD2 (6 bases). Per the germline V gene, CDR1 is GTSNPN and CDR2 is SVGIG (reference sequence). Trimming removed 4 bases from V and 2 bases from J, with 13 bases in between. The CDR3 spans 14 residues. CDR3 coding DNA: TGTGCCTGGAAACGGGAGAGCTACACAGATACGCAGTATTTT. Its protein is CAWKRESYTDTQYF.

The chain carries TRBV28 and TRBJ2-3, with D possibly matching TRBD1 (5 bases). The germline CDR1 and CDR2 sequences are MDHEN and SYDVKM. The CDR3 loop spans 16 amino acids. Trimming cost V 7 bases and J 3 bases, with 20 bases left between them. CDR3 nucleotides: TGTGCCAGCAACAGCATAGGGCAGAAGGGGACAGATACGCAGTATTTT. This encodes CASNSIGQKGTDTQYF.

The chain joins TRBV7-2 to TRBJ1-1; the D gene is possibly TRBD1 (6 bases). V gave up 5 bases and J gave up 4 bases, with 11 bases separating them. Germline-derived CDR1 and CDR2 are SGHTA and FQGNSA. The CDR3 runs 13 residues. CDR3 loop: CASSVDRTTEAFF. As DNA, the CDR3 is TGTGCCAGCAGCGTCGACAGGACCACTGAAGCTTTCTTT.

The genes are TRBV5-1 and TRBJ2-7, with TRBD1 identical over 7 bases. This CDR3 has 13 residues. The V and J ends lost 5 bases and 7 bases, in that order; junction bases with no gene match: 9. Germline CDR1 reads SGHRS; CDR2 reads YFSETQ. In DNA, the CDR3 is TGCGCCAGCAGTCCACAGGGGCTGGGGGAGCAGTACTTC. Translating it yields CASSPQGLGEQYF.

This clone was recorded only once. The CDR3 DNA sequence: TGTGCCAGCAGCGTAGCGACGGGACTAGCGGTGGAGCAGTTCTTC. Translated: CASSVATGLAVEQFF. This rearrangement joins TRBV9 to TRBJ2-1; 11 bases are a match to TRBD2. The germline CDR1 and CDR2 sequences are SGDLS and YYNGEE. The CDR3 totals 15 residues. Trimming took 0 bases from V and 10 from J; bases not matched to a gene: 6.

The gene calls are TRBV6-5 and TRBJ2-2; D gene unclear. CDR1 and CDR2 from the germline V gene are MNHEY and SVGAGI. This CDR3 comprises 13 residues. Trimming left V 0 bases short and J 10 bases short, with 9 bases between. The CDR3 loop is CASSYSSTTELFF. DNA for the CDR3: TGTGCCAGCAGTTACTCGTCGACAACGGAGCTGTTTTTT.

This clone has a count of ten or more. V usage is TRBV9 and J usage is TRBJ2-5; D call uncertain. The CDR3 is made up of 14 amino acids. CDR1 SGDLS and CDR2 YYNGEE come from the germline V gene. The germline V and J ends were trimmed by 0 bases and 1 base, with 7 bases remaining between them. DNA for the CDR3: TGTGCCAGCAGCGTAGGTCTTAGCCAAGAGACCCAGTACTTC. It translates to CASSVGLSQETQYF.

The chain is built from TRBV11-2 and TRBJ1-6, with D maybe TRBD1 (5 bases). V lost 1 base to trimming and J lost 13 bases, with 11 bases between them. This CDR3 contains 13 residues. Germline CDR1 SGHAT, CDR2 FQNNGV. In DNA, the CDR3 is TGTGCCAGCAGCTTAGGGGGGGACTATCCCCTCCACTTT. Encoded protein: CASSLGGDYPLHF. The variable domain in full, completed from reference TRBV11-2 and TRBJ1-6, reads EAGVAQSPRYKIIEKRQSVAFWCNPISGHATLYWYQQILGQGPKLLIQFQNNGVVDDSQLPKDRFSAERLKGVDSTLKIQPAKLEDSAVYLCASSLGGDYPLHFGNGTRLTVT.

The CDR3 DNA reads as TGTGCCAGCAGGAGGCAGCCCCAAGAGACCCAGTACTTC. It encodes CASRRQPQETQYF. The rearrangement uses TRBV2 and TRBJ2-5; D gene ambiguous. The CDR3 runs to 13 residues. V was trimmed by 6 bases and J by 1 base, leaving 9 bases between them. Germline V lookup: CDR1 SNHLY, CDR2 FYNNEI.